Below, 18 T cell receptor beta chains from the same sample are listed, as sequenced in a study of patients and donors after allogeneic stem cell transplantation. TCRdb used MiXCR to reprocess the RT-PCR reads, holding one entry per CDR3 protein. The data contain approximately 160,000 distinct CDR3 sequences, 24% of them seen just once; the ten biggest clones take up 20% to 30%. Specimen: blood, either unsorted or a sorted T cell fraction (not recorded which). Source of these receptors: a human donor who was either an allogeneic HSCT recipient or a stem cell or donor lymphocyte infusion donor (not recorded which). It is not recorded whose cells these are; they may come from a transplant donor.

This clonotype has only a few counts. The rearrangement uses TRBV12-3 or TRBV12-4 and TRBJ2-7, with no clear D. V shed 3 bases and J shed 1 base, with 7 bases lying between them. The CDR3 is 13 residues long. CDR3 coding DNA: TGTGCCAGCAGTTTCGGTAGGTCCTACGAGCAGTACTTC. Its translation: CASSFGRSYEQYF.

This clonotype has at least ten counts. The chain is built from TRBV12-3 or TRBV12-4 and TRBJ1-2; D call uncertain. V was clipped by 0 bases and J by 6 bases, with 11 bases between them. CDR3 length: 14 amino acids. The CDR3 region has the DNA TGTGCCAGCAGTTTAGCGCGGAGGGCCCATGGCTACACCTTC. Its translation: CASSLARRAHGYTF.

There are a few counts of this clonotype. The rearrangement links TRBV10-3 to TRBJ1-2, with D unclear. Germline V lookup: CDR1 ENHRY, CDR2 SYGVKD. Trimming left V 4 bases short and J 5 bases short, with 14 bases between. This CDR3 region has 14 residues. CDR3 sequence (DNA): TGTGCCATCAGTGTACAAACGGTTGAGTATGGCTACACCTTC. Its translation is CAISVQTVEYGYTF.

This clonotype was seen a handful of times. Germline and junction disagree at one end, which may indicate a read error. This sequence joins TRBV28 and TRBJ1-1; perhaps TRBD1 as D (5 bases). This CDR3 spans 8 amino acids. CDR1 and CDR2 from the germline V gene are MDHEN and SYDVKM. The chain's CDR3 is CASGGGGF. The CDR3 region has the DNA TGTGCCAGCGGGGGTGGAGGGTTT.

This clonotype was recorded at least ten times. The chain combines TRBV20-1 with TRBJ1-1; tentatively, D is TRBD1 (6 bases). From germline, CDR1 is DFQATT and CDR2 SNEGSKA (reference sequence). This CDR3 is built from 13 residues. V lost 5 bases and J lost 7, with 17 bases in between. CDR3 sequence reads: CSAFSGQIIEAFF. The CDR3 region has the DNA TGCAGTGCTTTCTCCGGACAGATTATTGAAGCTTTCTTT.

Only a few counts were recorded for this clonotype. The chain has TRBV5-1 and TRBJ1-1; a possible D gene is TRBD1 (6 bases). Germline CDR1 reads SGHRS; CDR2 reads YFSETQ. The CDR3 spans 16 residues. Trimming stripped 0 bases from V and 4 bases from J, with 16 bases between. The CDR3 nucleotides are TGCGCCAGCAGCTTGGTGGGGGGCTCGATGGGCACTGAAGCTTTCTTT. Translation: CASSLVGGSMGTEAFF.

The genes are TRBV5-1 and TRBJ1-1, with D perhaps matching TRBD1 (6 bases). The CDR3 loop spans 15 amino acids. The germline V gene has CDR1 SGHRS and CDR2 YFSETQ. Trimming took 1 base from V and 0 from J, leaving 10 bases between them. CDR3 residues: CASSLQGPLNTEAFF. The CDR3 nucleotides read TGCGCCAGCAGCTTGCAGGGGCCGTTGAACACTGAAGCTTTCTTT.

CDR3 nucleotides: TGCGCCAGCAGCTTTTGGAGGGACACCGGGGAGCTGTTTTTT. Its protein is CASSFWRDTGELFF. The chain links TRBV5-1 to TRBJ2-2; possible D gene TRBD2, 6 bases. The CDR3 length is 14 residues. CDR1 SGHRS and CDR2 YFSETQ come from the germline V gene. The V end lost 2 bases, the J end lost 3 bases, and 8 bases lay between the germline ends.

This chain uses TRBV20-1 with TRBJ1-3, with D hard to call. Trimming took off 0 bases at V and 7 bases at J, with 13 bases between the two ends. CDR1 is DFQATT and CDR2 is SNEGSKA in the germline V gene (reference sequence). The CDR3 has 14 residues. The CDR3 DNA reads TGCAGTGCTAGAGAGGTCGGGGATCCCAACACCATATATTTT. This translates into CSAREVGDPNTIYF.

The V gene is TRBV12-3 or TRBV12-4, the J gene TRBJ2-3, with D uncertain. This CDR3 has 19 residues. Trimming cost V 3 bases and J 4 bases, with 26 bases left between them. The CDR3 DNA reads as TGTGCCAGCAGTTTCGACCATCGCGGACCTTTAACGGGCGCAGATACGCAGTATTTT. This translates into CASSFDHRGPLTGADTQYF.

This chain links TRBV5-1 with TRBJ2-6, with D unresolved. CDR3 length: 17 amino acids. Trimming removed 2 bases from V and 0 bases from J, with 12 bases in between. Germline CDR1 is SGHRS and CDR2 is YFSETQ. The CDR3 spells CASSFRHLLSGANVLTF. The CDR3 DNA reads as TGCGCCAGCAGCTTCAGGCACCTCCTCTCTGGGGCCAACGTCCTGACTTTC.

CDR3 sequence (DNA): TGTGCCAGCAGTCGGGACTGGAGTCAGCCCCAGCATTTT. This sequence encodes CASSRDWSQPQHF. This sequence joins TRBV6-2 or TRBV6-3 and TRBJ1-5, with a weak D call TRBD1 (5 bases). The CDR3 is made up of 13 amino acids. CDR1 and CDR2 (germline): MNHEY, SVGEGT. Between the trimmed V and J ends, which lost 5 bases and 6 bases, there was a span of 11 bases.

This clonotype was seen more than once but under ten times. This chain joins TRBV5-4 and TRBJ2-1; 12 bases agree with TRBD2. This CDR3 spans 16 amino acids. In germline, CDR1 is SGHNT, CDR2 YYREEE (reference sequence). V shed 4 bases, J shed 4 bases, and the junction held 6 bases outside the gene matches. As DNA, the CDR3 is TGTGCCAGCAGCGTGCCACTAGCGGGGGGATACAATGAGCAGTTCTTC. Translating it yields CASSVPLAGGYNEQFF. Full variable domain (outside the CDR3, taken from reference TRBV5-4 and TRBJ2-1): ETGVTQSPTHLIKTRGQQVTLRCSSQSGHNTVSWYQQALGQGPQFIFQYYREEENGRGNFPPRFSGLQFPNYSSELNVNALELDDSALYLCASSVPLAGGYNEQFFGPGTRLTVL.

This clonotype was counted between two and nine times. The chain recombines TRBV4-1 with TRBJ2-1; D remains ambiguous. Germline CDR1 reads MGHRA; CDR2 reads YSYEKL. This CDR3 spans 13 amino acids. V was clipped by 1 base and J by 6 bases, with 7 bases between them. The CDR3 protein is CASSQVKVNEQFF. Written as DNA, the CDR3 is TGCGCCAGCAGCCAAGTTAAGGTCAATGAGCAGTTCTTC.

This clonotype was counted a few times. The chain uses TRBV10-3 and TRBJ1-2; unclear D gene. This CDR3 has 12 amino acids. V was shortened by 11 bases and J by 3 bases, with 13 bases between the two germline ends. The V gene's germline CDR1 is ENHRY and CDR2 SYGVKD. This chain's CDR3 is CAVSGQDYGYTF. In DNA form, the CDR3 reads TGTGCCGTCTCGGGCCAGGACTATGGCTACACCTTC.

The chain links TRBV12-3 or TRBV12-4 to TRBJ2-7; TRBD1 aligns across 7 bases. V gave up 4 bases and J gave up 0 bases; unmatched junction bases: 12. The CDR3 loop spans 17 amino acids. The CDR3 coding sequence is TGTGCCAGCAGTTCCTTCAAGGACAGGAGACTCTCCTACGAGCAGTACTTC. It specifies CASSSFKDRRLSYEQYF.

The CDR3 DNA follows: TGCAGCGTTGAACTCGGCAGGGCGAACACTGAAGCTTTCTTT. Translation: CSVELGRANTEAFF. This chain joins TRBV29-1 and TRBJ1-1, with a possible D match to TRBD1 (5 bases). CDR3 length: 14 amino acids. CDR1 and CDR2 (germline): SQVTM, ANQGSEA. V lost 2 bases to trimming and J lost 1 base, with 11 bases between them.

The V and J genes are TRBV27 and TRBJ1-1, with TRBD1 as a possible D gene (5 bases). Trimming pared 4 bases from V and 4 bases from J, leaving 13 bases between. This CDR3 comprises 14 residues. Germline V CDR1 and CDR2: MNHEY, SMNVEV (reference sequence). CDR3 sequence reads: CASSSPIQGTEAFF. The CDR3 bases are TGTGCCAGCAGTTCCCCCATTCAGGGCACTGAAGCTTTCTTT.